The 16 T cell receptor beta chains presented below share a single source sample, sequenced in a study of T cells in localized non-small cell lung cancer (dated by TCRdb to the early 2020s). Libraries were built with the immunoSEQ multiplex PCR assay. TCRdb obtained this table from immuneACCESS and retained in-frame rearrangements with V and J assigned. These tables miss some clones; where compared with another copy, unresolved V genes account for less than half of the shortfall, and the remainder is unexplained. The sample table records over 45,000 clones; approximately 86% of these occur just once. The biggest ten clones account for about 16% of the sample. The sequencing here drew on PBMCs, taken before any cancer treatment. The receptors derive from a female donor with stage II lung adenocarcinoma.

The V gene is TRBV5-1, the J gene TRBJ2-7; 10 bases match TRBD1. The junction had 7 bases not matched to a gene; V was cut back by 5 bases and J by 5 bases. CDR1 is SGHRS and CDR2 is YFSETQ in the germline V gene. The CDR3 has 14 residues. Written as DNA, the CDR3 is TGCGCCAGCAGTGGGGGACAGGGGATCCACGAGCAGTACTTC. It codes for CASSGGQGIHEQYF.

The rearrangement uses TRBV7-9 and TRBJ2-1; TRBD2 aligns across 12 bases. The V gene end was trimmed by 5 bases and the J gene end by 12 bases; junction bases not matched to a gene: 20. The CDR3 loop spans 18 amino acids. From germline, CDR1 is SEHNR and CDR2 FQNEAQ (reference sequence). DNA of the CDR3: TGTGCCAGCAGCCTCCCCCCCCGACTAGCGGGGGCAAAAGGGGGGCAGTTCTTC. Its translation is CASSLPPRLAGAKGGQFF. Combining the CDR3 with reference TRBV7-9 and TRBJ2-1 gives the whole variable domain DTGVSQNPRHKITKRGQNVTFRCDPISEHNRLYWYRQTLGQGPEFLTYFQNEAQLEKSRLLSDRFSAERPKGSFSTLEIQRTEQGDSAMYLCASSLPPRLAGAKGGQFFGPGTRLTVL.

This chain links TRBV9 with TRBJ1-6; 11 bases agree with TRBD1. The CDR3 sequence is 15 residues long. Unmatched junction bases numbered 5, after V lost 0 bases and J lost 12 bases. The germline V gene has CDR1 SGDLS and CDR2 YYNGEE. The CDR3 DNA follows: TGTGCCAGCAGCGTAGCCCCGGGACAGGGGGGACCCCTCCACTTT. Protein product: CASSVAPGQGGPLHF.

The V call is TRBV6-5, the J call TRBJ1-5; unclear D gene. With 0 bases removed from V and 0 bases from J, the gap between germline ends came to 6 bases. This CDR3 is 15 amino acids long. Germline V CDR1 and CDR2: MNHEY, SVGAGI. CDR3 in amino acids: CASSYSGYSNQPQHF. In DNA form, the CDR3 reads TGTGCCAGCAGTTACTCCGGATATAGCAATCAGCCCCAGCATTTT.

V usage is TRBV11-2 and J usage is TRBJ2-4, with 7 bases aligning to TRBD1. The V segment lost 5 bases and the J segment 1 base; nucleotides outside the gene matches: 5. Germline V lookup: CDR1 SGHAT, CDR2 FQNNGV. The length of the CDR3 is 15 residues. CDR3 bases: TGTGCCAGCAGCCACGGCAGGGGGGCCAAAAACATTCAGTACTTC. Its translation: CASSHGRGAKNIQYF.

The rearrangement uses TRBV5-6 and TRBJ2-7; D possibly corresponds to TRBD1 (6 bases). CDR3 length equals 15 residues. Germline values: CDR1 SGHDT, CDR2 YYEEEE. V gave up 2 bases and J gave up 1 base, with 13 bases separating them. The CDR3 DNA reads as TGTGCCAGCAGCTTCAGAGGACAGACTTCCTACGAGCAGTACTTC. Translation gives CASSFRGQTSYEQYF.

This clone was counted once. CDR3 amino acids: CASSPGGGQGVNQPQHF. For the CDR3, the DNA is TGTGCCAGTAGTCCCGGAGGGGGACAGGGGGTGAACCAGCCCCAGCATTTT. This sequence joins TRBV19 and TRBJ1-5; 11 nucleotides match TRBD1. The V gene's germline CDR1 is LNHDA and CDR2 SQIVND (reference sequence). This CDR3 region has 17 residues. Trimming removed 5 bases from V and 7 bases from J; junction bases left unmatched: 13.

The genes are TRBV7-9 and TRBJ2-1; D is possibly TRBD1 (6 bases). V lost 5 bases to trimming and J lost 9 bases, with 23 bases between them. The CDR3 sequence is 16 residues long. Germline CDR1 SEHNR, CDR2 FQNEAQ (reference sequence). CDR3 sequence reads: CASSRSQGLSLGEQFF. In DNA, the CDR3 is TGTGCCAGCAGCAGGTCACAGGGTCTCTCCTTGGGTGAGCAGTTCTTC.

This chain connects TRBV7-8 to TRBJ2-7; 7 bases are shared with TRBD1. Germline V gives CDR1 SGHVS, CDR2 FQNEAQ. The CDR3 has 15 amino acids. Trimming cost V 1 base and J 0 bases; bases outside gene matches: 3. The CDR3 DNA sequence: TGTGCCAGCAGCTTAGAAGGGACAGTCTCCTACGAGCAGTACTTC. This sequence encodes CASSLEGTVSYEQYF.

The V call is TRBV2, the J call TRBJ1-5; no definite D call. V gave up 4 bases and J gave up 3 bases, with 13 bases separating them. The CDR3 loop spans 15 amino acids. Per the germline V gene, CDR1 is SNHLY and CDR2 is FYNNEI. CDR3 protein: CASSAGPLLNQPQHF. In DNA form, the CDR3 reads TGTGCCAGCAGTGCTGGCCCGCTGCTCAATCAGCCCCAGCATTTT.

V gene TRBV29-1 combines with J gene TRBJ2-3; TRBD2 might be the D (5 bases). V lost 8 bases to trimming and J lost 0 bases, with 15 bases between them. Germline V lookup: CDR1 SQVTM, CDR2 ANQGSEA. The CDR3 is 14 residues long. The CDR3 coding sequence is TGCAGCCTAGACTCCGGGGAAAGCACAGATACGCAGTATTTT. This encodes CSLDSGESTDTQYF.

V is TRBV7-8 and J is TRBJ1-1; tentatively, D is TRBD1 (6 bases). From germline, CDR1 is SGHVS and CDR2 FQNEAQ. V gave up 4 bases and J gave up 11 bases, with 20 bases separating them. The CDR3 consists of 14 residues. The chain's CDR3 is CASSSLGALWAAFF. CDR3 in DNA: TGTGCCAGCAGCTCGCTGGGGGCTCTTTGGGCGGCTTTCTTT.

The J gene is TRBJ1-2, the V gene TRBV14; D not resolved. V lost 0 bases and J 8 bases, leaving 10 bases between the germline ends. Germline V gene data show CDR1 as SGHDN and CDR2 as FVKESK. The CDR3 runs 13 residues. For the CDR3, the DNA is TGTGCCAGCAGCCAAGATCTTGGTTTAGGCTACACCTTC. It codes for CASSQDLGLGYTF.

The V and J genes are TRBV2 and TRBJ2-7; D is perhaps TRBD1 (6 bases). The germline V gene has CDR1 SNHLY and CDR2 FYNNEI. CDR3 length equals 13 residues. Between the trimmed V and J ends, which lost 8 bases and 7 bases, there was a span of 18 bases. The CDR3 loop reads CASGARLQGEQYF. CDR3 bases: TGTGCCAGCGGGGCTAGACTTCAGGGGGAGCAGTACTTC.

The chain links TRBV19 to TRBJ2-3, with a tentative D call TRBD2 (7 bases). CDR3 length equals 16 residues. Germline V CDR1 and CDR2: LNHDA, SQIVND (reference sequence). V lost 7 bases and J lost 5, with 22 bases in between. CDR3 region: CASNLGGATARDTQYF. Written as DNA, the CDR3 is TGTGCCAGTAACCTAGGGGGGGCGACCGCCAGAGATACGCAGTATTTT.

The genes are TRBV7-2 and TRBJ2-1; a possible D gene is TRBD2 (7 bases). The CDR3 contains 17 residues. Trimming removed 8 bases at V and 0 bases at J, with 20 bases between. The germline V gene has CDR1 SGHTA and CDR2 FQGNSA. This CDR3 reads CASASRGRGSSYNEQFF. CDR3 sequence (DNA): TGTGCCAGCGCCTCGAGGGGGAGGGGGAGCTCCTACAATGAGCAGTTCTTC.